These 4 T cell receptor beta chains were sequenced from one sample in a study of chemoradiotherapy in HPV16-positive cancers. The assay was immunoSEQ multiplex PCR, and TCRdb's table has in-frame clones only and misses some. The table includes 9,500 or so clones, approximately 79% detected once. The sample was taken from a patient who underwent chemoradiotherapy. The receptors shown here come from a human donor with HPV-associated anogenital cancer.

The J gene is TRBJ1-3, the V gene TRBV5-5, with TRBD1 as a possible D gene (5 bases). Per germline, CDR1 SGHKS and CDR2 YYEKEE (reference sequence). V was trimmed by 7 bases and J by 3 bases, leaving 14 bases between them. This CDR3 comprises 14 residues. CDR3 nucleotides: TGTGCCAGCTCGTGGGACCCCTTTGGAAACACCATATATTTT. It yields the protein CASSWDPFGNTIYF.

This clone has a handful of counts. The chain has TRBV19 and TRBJ2-1; no clear D. V lost 2 bases and J lost 8, with 13 bases in between. Germline V gene sequence: CDR1 LNHDA, CDR2 SQIVND (reference sequence). The CDR3 contains 14 residues. The CDR3 spells CASSIRFGRDEQFF. The CDR3 region has the DNA TGTGCCAGTAGTATAAGATTCGGCCGCGATGAGCAGTTCTTC.

The chain employs TRBV6-5 and TRBJ1-1; 7 bases line up with TRBD1. Germline V gene sequence: CDR1 MNHEY, CDR2 SVGAGI. V lost 5 bases to trimming and J lost 11 bases; unmatched junction nucleotides: 5. The CDR3 consists of 11 residues. The CDR3 sequence is CASSIGTAAFF. The CDR3 coding sequence is TGTGCCAGCAGTATAGGGACAGCCGCTTTCTTT.

The chain carries TRBV15 and TRBJ2-1; 8 nucleotides match TRBD2. The J segment lost 6 bases and the V segment lost 0 bases, leaving 10 bases of the junction unmatched. Looked up from germline, CDR1 is LNHNV and CDR2 is YYDKDF (reference sequence). The CDR3 is 17 residues long. The CDR3: CATSRDRSGRRGNEQFF. The DNA for the CDR3 is TGTGCCACCAGCAGAGATCGCAGCGGGAGAAGGGGCAATGAGCAGTTCTTC.